This TCR beta chain was observed in a study of T cells after yellow fever vaccination. One entry per CDR3 protein, called by TCRdb with MiXCR from the 5' RACE reads. The sample contains fewer than 400,000 distinct CDR3 sequences, around 10% of which appear only once. The length of the CDR3 is 13 residues. Losses at the gene ends were 7 bases for V and 2 bases for J; bases not matched to a gene: 4. The germline CDR1 and CDR2 sequences are MNHNS and SASEGT. This clonotype has only a few counts. This TCR derives from a man in his late teens or twenties who received the YFV17D yellow fever vaccine. The V call is TRBV6-1, the J call TRBJ2-7; 8 bases line up with TRBD1. This material consisted of CD4+ T cells sorted from PBMCs, taken 45 days after the yellow fever booster vaccination. The CDR3 reads CASIRTGTYEQYF. In DNA form, the CDR3 reads TGTGCCAGCATTCGGACAGGGACCTACGAGCAGTACTTC.